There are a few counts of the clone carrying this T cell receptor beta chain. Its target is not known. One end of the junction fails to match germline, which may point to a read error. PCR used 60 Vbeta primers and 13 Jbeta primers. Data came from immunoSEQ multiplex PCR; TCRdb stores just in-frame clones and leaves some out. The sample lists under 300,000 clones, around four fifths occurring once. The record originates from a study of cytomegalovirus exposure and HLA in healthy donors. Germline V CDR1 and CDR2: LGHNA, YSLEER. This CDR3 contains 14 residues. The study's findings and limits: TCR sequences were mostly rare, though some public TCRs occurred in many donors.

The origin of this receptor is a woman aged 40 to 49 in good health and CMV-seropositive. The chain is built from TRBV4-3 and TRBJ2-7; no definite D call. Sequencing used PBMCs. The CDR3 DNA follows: TGCGCCAGCAGTCAAGATCGTCAACTCTACGAGCAGTACTTC. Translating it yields CASSQDRQLYEQYF.